The 3 T cell receptor beta chains given below trace back to one sample, sequenced in a study of CD8+ T cells in alopecia areata. Sequencing templates came from extracted RNA that was reverse transcribed into cDNA. Produced via immunoSEQ multiplex PCR; TCRdb's table is partial and in-frame only. The sample shows approximately 91,000 clones, about 45% of them seen only once. Sequencing was carried out using CD4+ T cells sorted from blood. These receptors were taken from a human donor with alopecia areata.

This chain connects TRBV11-2 to TRBJ2-7; 8 bases are a match to TRBD1. CDR1 SGHAT and CDR2 FQNNGV come from the germline V gene. The CDR3 totals 12 residues. V was pared by 5 bases and J by 4 bases, with 1 base of the junction left unmatched. CDR3 in amino acids: CASSTGGYEQYF. The CDR3 DNA reads TGTGCCAGCAGCACAGGGGGGTACGAGCAGTACTTC.

The V and J genes are TRBV7-2 and TRBJ2-5; 7 bases align to TRBD1. The V segment lost 5 bases and the J segment 4 bases; nucleotides outside the gene matches: 10. This CDR3 region has 15 residues. Germline CDR1 reads SGHTA; CDR2 reads FQGNSA. CDR3 protein: CASSEGARRRETQYF. The DNA for the CDR3 is TGTGCCAGCAGCGAGGGGGCCAGGCGGAGAGAGACCCAGTACTTC.

CDR3 loop: CSVQHQEGIEQFF. The DNA for the CDR3 is TGCAGCGTTCAACACCAGGAGGGAATTGAGCAGTTCTTC. V gene TRBV29-1 combines with J gene TRBJ2-1; perhaps TRBD2 as D (6 bases). The germline gives CDR1 SQVTM, CDR2 ANQGSEA. CDR3 length: 13 residues. The V gene lost 5 bases and the J gene lost 9 bases, with 17 bases spanning the gap.